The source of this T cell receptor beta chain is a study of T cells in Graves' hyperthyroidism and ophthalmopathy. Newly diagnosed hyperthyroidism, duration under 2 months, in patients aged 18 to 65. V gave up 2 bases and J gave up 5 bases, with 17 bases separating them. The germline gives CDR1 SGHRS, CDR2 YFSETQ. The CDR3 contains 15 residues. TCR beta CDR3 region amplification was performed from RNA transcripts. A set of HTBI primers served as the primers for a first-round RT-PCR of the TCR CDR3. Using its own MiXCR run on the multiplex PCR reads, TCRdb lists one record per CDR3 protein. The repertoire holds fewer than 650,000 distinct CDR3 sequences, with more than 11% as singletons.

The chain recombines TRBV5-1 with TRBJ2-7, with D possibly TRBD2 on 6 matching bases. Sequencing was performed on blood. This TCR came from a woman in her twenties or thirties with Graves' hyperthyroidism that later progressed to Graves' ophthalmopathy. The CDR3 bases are TGCGCCAGCAGCTTCGTAGGTCGGGAGATAGACGAGCAGTACTTC. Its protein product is CASSFVGREIDEQYF.